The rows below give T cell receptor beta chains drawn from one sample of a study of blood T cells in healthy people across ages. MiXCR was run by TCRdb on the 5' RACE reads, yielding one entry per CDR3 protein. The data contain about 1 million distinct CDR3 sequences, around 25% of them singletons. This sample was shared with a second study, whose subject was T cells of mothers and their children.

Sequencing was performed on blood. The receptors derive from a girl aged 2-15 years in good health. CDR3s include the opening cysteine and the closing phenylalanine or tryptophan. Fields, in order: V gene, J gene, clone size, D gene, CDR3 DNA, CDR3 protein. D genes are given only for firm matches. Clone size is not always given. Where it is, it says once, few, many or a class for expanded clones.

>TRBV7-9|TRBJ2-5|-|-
TGTGCCAGCAGCTTCCAGGGGGGCCAAAAAGGGACCCAGTACTTC
CASSFQGGQKGTQYF
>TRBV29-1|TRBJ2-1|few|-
TGCAGCGTTGTGACAAGCACCTACAATGAGCAGTTCTTC
CSVVTSTYNEQFF
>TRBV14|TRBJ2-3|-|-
TGTGCCAGCAGCCCGATTCTGACAGTCAGCACAGATACGCAGTATTTT
CASSPILTVSTDTQYF
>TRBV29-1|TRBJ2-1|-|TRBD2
TGCAGCGTTTCTACCCTAGCGGAGCCCCACAATGAGCAGTTCTTC
CSVSTLAEPHNEQFF
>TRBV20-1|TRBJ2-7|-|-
TGCAGTGCCAACATGTTCGGGCCCGCATCCAACGAGCAGTACTTC
CSANMFGPASNEQYF
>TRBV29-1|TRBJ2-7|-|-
TGCAGCGTCGCCACCCTAAACTACGAGCAGTACTTC
CSVATLNYEQYF
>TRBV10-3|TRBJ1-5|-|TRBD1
TGTGCCATCAGTGGCGGACAGGGAGGTCAGCCCCAGCATTTT
CAISGGQGGQPQHF
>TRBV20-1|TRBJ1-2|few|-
TGCAGTGCTGCGGACGTTCGAGTCCATGGCTACACCTTC
CSAADVRVHGYTF
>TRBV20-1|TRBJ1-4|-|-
TGCAGTGCTAGCAGACAGGCCGGGGGAACGAATGAAAAACTGTTTTTT
CSASRQAGGTNEKLFF
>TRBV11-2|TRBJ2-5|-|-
TGTGCCAGCAGCTTAAGTGGCCTAAAAAAGACCCAGTACTTC
CASSLSGLKKTQYF
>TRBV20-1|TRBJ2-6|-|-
TGCAGTGCGGATGGAGGGGCCCGGGGCGTCCTGACTTTC
CSADGGARGVLTF
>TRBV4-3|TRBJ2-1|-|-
TGCGCCAGCAGCCAAGACCCCGGGAACAATGAGCAGTTCTTC
CASSQDPGNNEQFF
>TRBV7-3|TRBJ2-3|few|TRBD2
TGTGCCAGCAGCAGAGTAGCGGGACCCACAGATACGCAGTATTTT
CASSRVAGPTDTQYF
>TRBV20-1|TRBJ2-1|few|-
TGCAGTGCTAGAGATTCCCAACTAGCCGGAGGACCCTACAATGAGCAGTTCTTC
CSARDSQLAGGPYNEQFF
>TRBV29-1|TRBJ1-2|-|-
TGCAGCGTTGAAGCCCCGGGGAGGGGCTATGGCTACACCTTC
CSVEAPGRGYGYTF
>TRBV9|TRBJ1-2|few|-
TGTGCCAGCAGCGTAGGACAGTCAGGCGATGGCTACACCTTC
CASSVGQSGDGYTF
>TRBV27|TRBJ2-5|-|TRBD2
TGTGCCAGCAGTGCACAGAGCGGGAGGGAGACCCAGTACTTC
CASSAQSGRETQYF
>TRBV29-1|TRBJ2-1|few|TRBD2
TGCAGCGTTGTTGCGGGAGGTCCCAATGAGCAGTTCTTC
CSVVAGGPNEQFF
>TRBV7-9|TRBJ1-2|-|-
TGTGCCAGCAGCCGTACAGGTTCCTATGGCTACACCTTC
CASSRTGSYGYTF
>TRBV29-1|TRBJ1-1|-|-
TGCAGCGTTGCGGACGCAGCTGAAGCTTTCTTT
CSVADAAEAFF
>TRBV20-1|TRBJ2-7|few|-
TGCAGTGCTTCAGGGTCAACCGCCGACGAGCAGTACTTC
CSASGSTADEQYF
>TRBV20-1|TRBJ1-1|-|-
TGCAGTGCTAGAGATCCGAACACTGAAGCTTTCTTT
CSARDPNTEAFF
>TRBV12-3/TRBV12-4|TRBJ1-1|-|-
TGTGCCAGCAGTTTGTTGGGGATAGGCACTGAAGCTTTCTTT
CASSLLGIGTEAFF
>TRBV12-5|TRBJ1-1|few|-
TGTGCTAGTGCCTCTGGAACACACACTGAAGCTTTCTTT
CASASGTHTEAFF
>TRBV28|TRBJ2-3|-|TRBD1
TGTGCCAGCAGTTTTGGAAGGGGGCGAGCTGATACGCAGTATTTT
CASSFGRGRADTQYF
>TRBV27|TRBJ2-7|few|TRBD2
TGTGCCAGCAGTTCCAGCGGGAGGATCTACGAGCAGTACTTC
CASSSSGRIYEQYF
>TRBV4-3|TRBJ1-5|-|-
TGCGCCAGCAGCCAAGATTCGGCAGCCTCAGGGCCCCAGCATTTT
CASSQDSAASGPQHF